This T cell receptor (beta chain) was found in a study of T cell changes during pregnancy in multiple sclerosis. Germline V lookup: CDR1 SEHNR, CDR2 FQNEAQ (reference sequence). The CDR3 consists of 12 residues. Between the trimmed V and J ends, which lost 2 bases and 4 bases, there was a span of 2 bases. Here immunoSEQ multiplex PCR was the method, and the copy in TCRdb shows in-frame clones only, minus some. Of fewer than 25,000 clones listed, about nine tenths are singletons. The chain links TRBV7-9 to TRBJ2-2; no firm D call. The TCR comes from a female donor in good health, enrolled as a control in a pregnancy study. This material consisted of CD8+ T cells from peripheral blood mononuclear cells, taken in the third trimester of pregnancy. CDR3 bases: TGTGCCAGCAGCTTACTCACCGGGGAGCTGTTTTTT. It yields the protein CASSLLTGELFF.